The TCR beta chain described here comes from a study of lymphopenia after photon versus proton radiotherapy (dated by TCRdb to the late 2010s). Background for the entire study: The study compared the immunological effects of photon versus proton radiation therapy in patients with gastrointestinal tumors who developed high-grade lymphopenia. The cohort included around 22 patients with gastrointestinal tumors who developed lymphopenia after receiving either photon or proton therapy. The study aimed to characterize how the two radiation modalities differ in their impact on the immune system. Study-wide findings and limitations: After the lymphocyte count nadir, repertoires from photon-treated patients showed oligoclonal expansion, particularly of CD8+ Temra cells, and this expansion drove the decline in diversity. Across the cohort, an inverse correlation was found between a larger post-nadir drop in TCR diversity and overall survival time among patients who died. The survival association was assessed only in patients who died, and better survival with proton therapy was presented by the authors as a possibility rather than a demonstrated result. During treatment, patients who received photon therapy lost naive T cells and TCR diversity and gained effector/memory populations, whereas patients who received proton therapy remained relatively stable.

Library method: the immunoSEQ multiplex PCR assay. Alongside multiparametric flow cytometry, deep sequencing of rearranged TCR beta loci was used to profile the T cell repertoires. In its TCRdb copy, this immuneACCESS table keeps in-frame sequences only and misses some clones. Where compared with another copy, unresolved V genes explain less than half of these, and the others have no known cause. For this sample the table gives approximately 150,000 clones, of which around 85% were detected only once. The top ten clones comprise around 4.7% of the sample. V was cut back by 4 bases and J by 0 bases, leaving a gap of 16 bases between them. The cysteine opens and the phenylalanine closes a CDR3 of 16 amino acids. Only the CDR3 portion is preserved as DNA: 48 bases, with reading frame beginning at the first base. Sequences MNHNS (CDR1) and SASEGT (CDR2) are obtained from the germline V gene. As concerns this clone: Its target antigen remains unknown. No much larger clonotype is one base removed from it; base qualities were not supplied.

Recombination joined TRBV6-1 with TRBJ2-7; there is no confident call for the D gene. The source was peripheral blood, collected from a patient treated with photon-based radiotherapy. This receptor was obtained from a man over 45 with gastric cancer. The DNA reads TGTGCCAGCAGTGCAGGCACAGCCCGCTACTCCTACGAGCAGTACTTC. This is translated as CASSAGTARYSYEQYF.